This TCR beta chain comes out of a study of CD8 T cells in ankylosing spondylitis. Study-level points and caveats: Ankylosing spondylitis blood seemed to carry a telltale TCR beta motif made of fewer than 10 highly homologous variants. Disease-linked clones, CD8+, were relatively rare in peripheral blood.

Turning to this clonotype: Its target is not known.

By quantitative 5'-RACE with molecular barcodes, the TCR beta libraries were made. Each CDR3 protein gets one entry after TCRdb re-called the 5' RACE reads with MiXCR. This table holds approximately 250,000 distinct CDR3 sequences, approximately 7.6% found once. Germline values: CDR1 LGHDT, CDR2 YNNKEL (reference sequence). The CDR3 has 16 amino acids. V shed 1 base, J shed 5 bases, and the junction held 6 bases outside the gene matches. The V and J genes are TRBV3-1 and TRBJ2-7, with 12 nucleotides matching TRBD2. This sequence was found in a female donor with ankylosing spondylitis or in good health (not recorded which). Specimen: blood, either unsorted or a sorted T cell fraction (not recorded which). CDR3 region: CASSQGSSGRVNEQYF. The CDR3 bases are TGTGCCAGCAGCCAAGGTTCTAGCGGGAGGGTCAACGAGCAGTACTTC.